Shown below are 30 T cell receptor beta chains from a single sample sequenced in a study of metastatic and nonmetastatic thyroid tumors. All patients reached thyroid surgery having received no treatment beforehand. TCRdb used MiXCR to call clones anew from the PCR reads. This table has some 19,000 clones, roughly 25% appearing once. Specimen: tumor tissue. Source of these receptors: a female donor with papillary thyroid cancer or a benign thyroid nodule (not recorded which). Some clones in this sample may be carry-over from other donors' samples.

This clone was seen a handful of times. At one end, the junction sequence differs from germline, possibly due to a read error. The chain joins TRBV2 to TRBJ2-7, with TRBD1 identical over 8 bases. The CDR3 loop spans 14 amino acids. Germline CDR1 is SNHLY and CDR2 is FYNNEI. In DNA form, the CDR3 reads TGTGCCGGTGCTCGGACAGGGTGCGCCTACGATCAGTACTTC. Its translation: CAGARTGCAYDQYF. Supplemented by reference TRBV2 and TRBJ2-7, the full variable domain reads EPEVTQTPSHQVTQMGQEVILRCVPISNHLYFYWYRQILGQKVEFLVSFYNNEISEKSEIFDDQFSVERPDGSNFTLKIRSTKLEDSAMYFCAGARTGCAYDQYFGPGTRLTVT.

At least ten counts were recorded for this clone. The chain employs TRBV7-2 and TRBJ2-3, with D possibly TRBD2 on 5 matching bases. This CDR3 region has 13 residues. V lost 5 bases and J lost 6, with 12 bases in between. Per germline, CDR1 SGHTA and CDR2 FQGNSA. DNA for the CDR3: TGTGCCAGCAGCCTAGAGGGTTGGGATACGCAGTATTTT. Its protein is CASSLEGWDTQYF.

Sample share makes this clone medium-sized. The chain uses TRBV30 and TRBJ2-7; the match to TRBD2 covers 9 bases. Germline-derived CDR1 and CDR2 are GTSNPN and SVGIG (reference sequence). The CDR3 is made up of 13 amino acids. Trimming took 2 bases from V and 4 from J; bases not matched to a gene: 3. DNA for the CDR3: TGTGCCTGGAGTCCAGCGGGAGGTTACGAGCAGTACTTC. Protein sequence: CAWSPAGGYEQYF.

This clone has ten or more counts. The gene calls are TRBV20-1 and TRBJ2-3; D uncertain. Deletions cut 1 base from V and 6 bases from J, with 14 bases between. This CDR3 has 14 residues. Germline CDR1 reads DFQATT; CDR2 reads SNEGSKA (reference sequence). CDR3 coding DNA: TGCAGTGCTAGAGCTTTAATTTTTTCGGATACGCAGTATTTT. It codes for CSARALIFSDTQYF.

This clone was counted between two and nine times. The chain has TRBV20-1 and TRBJ2-1, with a possible D match to TRBD2 (6 bases). Germline loops: CDR1 DFQATT, CDR2 SNEGSKA (reference sequence). The CDR3 consists of 13 residues. V lost 4 bases and J lost 6, with 13 bases in between. CDR3 sequence (DNA): TGCAGTGCTACCCACGGGACTGGCAATGAGCAGTTCTTC. The encoded protein is CSATHGTGNEQFF.

The chain links TRBV6-1 to TRBJ1-1, with D possibly matching TRBD1 (5 bases). Germline V gene data show CDR1 as MNHNS and CDR2 as SASEGT. CDR3 length: 13 amino acids. V lost 10 bases and J 5 bases, leaving 17 bases between the germline ends. As DNA, the CDR3 is TGTGCCATCAGCGGCCACAAGGGGACTGAAGCTTTCTTT. Its translation: CAISGHKGTEAFF.

This clone was seen once. This chain links TRBV20-1 with TRBJ2-1; no firm D call. The germline V and J ends were trimmed by 4 bases and 12 bases, with 19 bases remaining between them. The CDR3 covers 13 residues. CDR1 is DFQATT and CDR2 is SNEGSKA in the germline V gene (reference sequence). This CDR3 reads CSATGPSGMRQFF. The DNA for the CDR3 is TGCAGTGCTACTGGACCTAGTGGAATGCGGCAGTTCTTC.

In its sample, this clone ranks as medium-sized. V is TRBV6-1 and J is TRBJ2-1; 10 bases are a match to TRBD1. After removal of 5 bases from V and 8 bases from J, the junction contained 6 bases not matched to a gene. Germline loops: CDR1 MNHNS, CDR2 SASEGT. CDR3 length equals 14 residues. CDR3 DNA sequence: TGTGCCAGCAGTTGGGACAGGGGTGATTATGAGCAGTTCTTC. Amino acids: CASSWDRGDYEQFF.

The chain has TRBV7-6 and TRBJ1-1; the D gene is possibly TRBD1 (5 bases). Germline values: CDR1 SGHVS, CDR2 FNYEAQ. The CDR3 covers 13 residues. Trimming took 1 base from V and 7 from J, leaving 10 bases between them. Written as DNA, the CDR3 is TGTGCCAGCAGCTTAGGAGGGGATGGTGAAGCTTTCTTT. Translated, it gives CASSLGGDGEAFF.

The rearrangement uses TRBV5-1 and TRBJ2-1; 7 nucleotides agree with TRBD2. CDR1 is SGHRS, CDR2 YFSETQ, per germline. The CDR3 runs to 15 residues. J gave up 6 bases and V 7 bases, and 13 bases lay outside the gene matches. The CDR3, as DNA: TGCGCCAGCGGAGAACTAGCGCCAAAGGGCAATGAGCAGTTCTTC. Residues: CASGELAPKGNEQFF.

By frequency in the sample, this clone is medium-sized. The chain has TRBV10-3 and TRBJ1-1; 9 bases fit TRBD1. The CDR3 is made up of 16 amino acids. The trim removed 2 bases at V and 4 bases at J, leaving 8 bases unmatched. CDR1 ENHRY and CDR2 SYGVKD come from the germline V gene. For the CDR3, the DNA is TGTGCCATCAGTGAGCCCACAGGGGGCGCAGGCACTGAAGCTTTCTTT. This translates into CAISEPTGGAGTEAFF.

This clone was seen more than once but under ten times. The J gene is TRBJ2-3, the V gene TRBV6-1, with D possibly being TRBD1 (6 bases). Trimming took off 5 bases at V and 0 bases at J, with 12 bases between the two ends. The germline V gene has CDR1 MNHNS and CDR2 SASEGT. The CDR3 extends over 15 amino acids. Here the CDR3 DNA reads TGTGCCAGCAGTAGGACAGTGGCTAGCACAGATACGCAGTATTTT. It is translated as CASSRTVASTDTQYF.

The chain has TRBV20-1 and TRBJ2-1; 11 positions match TRBD2. V dropped 6 bases and J dropped 5; count of bases not matched to a gene: 9. The CDR3 has 15 residues. In germline, CDR1 is DFQATT, CDR2 SNEGSKA (reference sequence). The CDR3 reads CSATIGTSGHNEQFF. DNA for the CDR3: TGCAGTGCCACTATTGGGACTAGCGGTCACAATGAGCAGTTCTTC.

This clone was detected only a few times. The junction departs from the called germline gene at one end, perhaps through a read error. This chain uses TRBV27 with TRBJ1-4; the match to TRBD1 covers 10 bases. Germline V gene data show CDR1 as MNHEY and CDR2 as SMNVEV (reference sequence). This CDR3 has 17 amino acids. The chain's CDR3 is CASSQTGGRRANEKLLF. CDR3 DNA: TGTGCCAGCAGCCAGACAGGGGGCCGTCGGGCTAATGAAAAACTGCTTTTT.

This clone was seen at least ten times. The V call is TRBV20-1, the J call TRBJ1-1; 7 bases fit TRBD1. V lost 0 bases, J lost 2 bases, and 6 bases stayed unmatched. CDR3 length: 15 residues. Germline V CDR1 and CDR2: DFQATT, SNEGSKA (reference sequence). The CDR3 here is CSARDVGQLNTEAFF. In DNA form, the CDR3 reads TGCAGTGCTAGAGATGTGGGACAGCTAAACACTGAAGCTTTCTTT.

By proportion, this clone is medium-sized (0.01 to 0.1%). This CDR3 reads CASITQGVAGANEQFF. The DNA of the CDR3 is TGTGCCAGCATCACCCAGGGGGTAGCGGGAGCAAATGAGCAGTTCTTC. The gene calls are TRBV28 and TRBJ2-1; 9 positions match TRBD2. The CDR3 is made up of 16 amino acids. From germline, CDR1 is MDHEN and CDR2 SYDVKM. V dropped 7 bases and J dropped 7; count of bases not matched to a gene: 14.

V usage is TRBV11-2 and J usage is TRBJ1-1, with D unresolved. The CDR3 extends over 11 amino acids. Germline CDR1 reads SGHAT; CDR2 reads FQNNGV. Deletions cut 4 bases from V and 1 base from J, with 1 base between. The CDR3 is CASSWNTEAFF. CDR3 coding DNA: TGTGCCAGCAGCTGGAACACTGAAGCTTTCTTT.

This clone was observed many times. The chain carries TRBV11-2 and TRBJ2-5; TRBD2 aligns across 8 bases. Germline values: CDR1 SGHAT, CDR2 FQNNGV. With 4 bases clipped from V and 1 base from J, the junction kept 5 bases outside the gene matches. The CDR3 is 15 amino acids. This CDR3 reads CASSWGSGTQETQYF. The CDR3 DNA reads TGTGCCAGCAGCTGGGGTAGCGGGACCCAAGAGACCCAGTACTTC.

This chain connects TRBV5-4 to TRBJ1-1; a possible D gene is TRBD1 (5 bases). This CDR3 comprises 15 residues. With 4 bases removed from V and 3 bases from J, the gap between germline ends came to 16 bases. Germline lookup yields CDR1 SGHNT and CDR2 YYREEE (reference sequence). The CDR3 nucleotides are TGTGCCAGCAGCCATCCGGGACTGTCGGACACTGAAGCTTTCTTT. Encoded protein: CASSHPGLSDTEAFF.

By share, this clone counts as medium-sized. This chain joins TRBV15 and TRBJ2-7; maybe TRBD2 (6 bases). Trimming stripped 5 bases from V and 1 base from J, with 12 bases between. Germline CDR1 and CDR2: LNHNV and YYDKDF (reference sequence). The CDR3 has 14 residues. The CDR3 nucleotides read TGTGCCACCAGCGTCCGGGAGAATTCCTACGAGCAGTACTTC. Translation: CATSVRENSYEQYF.

By share, this clone counts as medium-sized (0.01 to 0.1%). V usage is TRBV11-3 and J usage is TRBJ2-1; 9 nucleotides align to TRBD2. Germline CDR1 reads SGHNT; CDR2 reads YENEEA. With V trimmed by 5 bases and J by 2 bases, 10 bases remained unmatched. The CDR3 loop spans 17 amino acids. CDR3 residues: CASSRDWREGAYNEQFF. DNA for the CDR3: TGTGCCAGCAGCAGAGACTGGCGGGAGGGGGCCTACAATGAGCAGTTCTTC.

This clone was seen many times. Given a much more abundant clone one base away, this may be a read error. The CDR3 DNA reads TGTGCCAGCAGCTTGTTCGGCGGGACCGGCACAGATACGCAGTATTTT. It translates to CASSLFGGTGTDTQYF. The rearrangement uses TRBV5-5 and TRBJ2-3, with D possibly matching TRBD2 (6 bases). Trimming pared 1 base from V and 1 base from J, leaving 13 bases between. Per germline, CDR1 SGHKS and CDR2 YYEKEE (reference sequence). The CDR3 runs 16 residues.

In its sample, this clone was seen a few times. The rearrangement links TRBV11-3 to TRBJ2-5; TRBD1 might be the D (5 bases). V was trimmed by 0 bases and J by 4 bases, leaving 6 bases between them. The CDR3 has 13 residues. Germline CDR1 is SGHNT and CDR2 is YENEEA. The CDR3 region is CASSLDQGETQYF. In DNA, the CDR3 is TGTGCCAGCAGCTTAGATCAGGGAGAGACCCAGTACTTC.

V and J are TRBV11-2 and TRBJ2-1, with TRBD2 matching 16 bases. Germline assignment: CDR1 SGHAT and CDR2 FQNNGV. The CDR3 is made up of 18 amino acids. Germline trimming cut 5 bases from V and 3 bases from J; bases unmatched to any gene: 7. This CDR3 reads CASSKGLAGGPFYNEQFF. CDR3 coding DNA: TGTGCCAGCAGCAAGGGACTAGCGGGAGGGCCCTTCTACAATGAGCAGTTCTTC.

The chain couples TRBV4-2 to TRBJ2-2; 12 positions agree with TRBD2. The CDR3 runs 17 residues. The germline gives CDR1 LGHNA, CDR2 YNFKEQ. V lost 0 bases, J lost 5 bases, and 4 bases stayed unmatched. CDR3 loop: CASSQDKTSGGTGELFF. The DNA of the CDR3 is TGTGCCAGCAGCCAAGATAAGACTAGCGGGGGTACCGGGGAGCTGTTTTTT.

This clone was detected many times. The rearrangement joins TRBV28 to TRBJ2-1; 9 nucleotides align to TRBD1. Unmatched junction bases numbered 9, after V lost 2 bases and J lost 7 bases. The germline V gene has CDR1 MDHEN and CDR2 SYDVKM. There are 16 residues in the CDR3. The CDR3 loop is CASSLLQGALINEQFF. The CDR3 DNA reads TGTGCCAGCAGTTTACTACAGGGGGCCTTGATAAATGAGCAGTTCTTC.

This clone was seen only a few times. The genes are TRBV10-1 and TRBJ2-2, with D possibly TRBD2 on 6 matching bases. The germline V and J ends were trimmed by 2 bases and 7 bases, with 14 bases remaining between them. The CDR3 contains 15 residues. CDR1 is WNHNN and CDR2 is SYGVQD in the germline V gene (reference sequence). The CDR3 loop is CASSEGTELDGELFF. The CDR3, as DNA: TGCGCCAGCAGTGAGGGGACTGAATTAGACGGGGAGCTGTTTTTT.

By share, this clone counts as medium-sized. The rearrangement joins TRBV28 to TRBJ2-1; no clear D gene. V was trimmed by 5 bases and J by 8 bases, leaving 4 bases between them. CDR3 size: 10 residues. CDR1 is MDHEN and CDR2 is SYDVKM in the germline V gene. Here the CDR3 DNA reads TGTGCCAGCAGTCGGTATGAGCAGTTCTTC. Its translation: CASSRYEQFF.

By share, this clone ranks as medium-sized (0.01 to 0.1%). The chain uses TRBV5-8 and TRBJ2-7, with D possibly called TRBD1 or TRBD2 (5 bases each). Trimming cost V 2 bases and J 3 bases, with 18 bases left between them. This CDR3 region has 16 residues. Germline V CDR1 and CDR2: SGHTS, YDEGEE. The CDR3 spells CASSLYKGPRRYEQYF. The CDR3 nucleotides are TGTGCCAGCAGCTTATACAAGGGACCCAGACGCTACGAGCAGTACTTC.

The chain recombines TRBV11-2 with TRBJ1-6; 8 nucleotides match TRBD1. The V segment lost 5 bases and the J segment 0 bases; nucleotides outside the gene matches: 12. Germline CDR1 and CDR2: SGHAT and FQNNGV. This CDR3 has 19 residues. Here the CDR3 reads CASSIRGQAGSSYNSPLHF. The CDR3 DNA follows: TGTGCCAGCAGCATCCGGGGACAGGCCGGGAGCTCCTATAATTCACCCCTCCACTTT.